The 17 T cell receptor beta chains listed next were all sequenced from one sample in a study of T cells in Graves' hyperthyroidism and ophthalmopathy. RNA transcripts were the template for amplifying TCR beta CDR3 regions. HTBI primers were the set used in a first-round RT-PCR of the TCR CDR3. One entry per CDR3 protein, called by TCRdb with MiXCR from the multiplex PCR reads. Among 600,000 to 700,000 distinct CDR3 sequences, over 40% were seen once, and the ten largest hold about 7.2%. The material sequenced was peripheral blood or thyroid tissue (not recorded which). These receptors were taken from an adult man with Graves' disease, either hyperthyroidism or ophthalmopathy (not recorded which).

V usage is TRBV10-3 and J usage is TRBJ1-3; 9 bases are shared with TRBD1. The CDR3 contains 13 residues. The V and J ends lost 2 bases and 7 bases, in that order; junction bases with no gene match: 0. Germline CDR1 and CDR2: ENHRY and SYGVKD. The CDR3 bases are TGTGCCATCAGTGAGGACAGGGGGAACACCATATATTTT. Translated: CAISEDRGNTIYF.

This clonotype is a singleton in its sample. This chain uses TRBV29-1 with TRBJ2-6; possibly TRBD1 for D (5 bases). The CDR3 has 15 residues. V shed 0 bases and J shed 2 bases, with 8 bases lying between them. Per germline, CDR1 SQVTM and CDR2 ANQGSEA. CDR3 nucleotide sequence: TGCAGCGTTGAAGATTCAGGGCCTGGGGCCAACGTCCTGACTTTC. Protein sequence: CSVEDSGPGANVLTF.

The genes are TRBV7-3 and TRBJ2-1; TRBD2 is a possible D gene (6 bases). V gave up 5 bases and J gave up 0 bases, with 11 bases separating them. The CDR3 contains 15 residues. From germline, CDR1 is SGHTA and CDR2 FQGTGA. CDR3 nucleotide sequence: TGTGCCAGCAGCCCGGACTATCGCTCCTACAATGAGCAGTTCTTC. Translated, it gives CASSPDYRSYNEQFF. Full variable domain (remainder filled in from reference TRBV7-3 and TRBJ2-1): GAGVSQTPSNKVTEKGKYVELRCDPISGHTALYWYRQSLGQGPEFLIYFQGTGAADDSGLPNDRFFAVRPEGSVSTLKIQRTERGDSAVYLCASSPDYRSYNEQFFGPGTRLTVL.

This clonotype showed up many times. This sequence joins TRBV7-9 and TRBJ2-6; D gene unclear. The germline V gene has CDR1 SEHNR and CDR2 FQNEAQ (reference sequence). V lost 5 bases to trimming and J lost 2 bases, with 4 bases between them. The CDR3 runs 13 residues. The CDR3, as DNA: TGTGCCAGCAGCGCAGCTGGGGCCAACGTCCTGACTTTC. Encoded protein: CASSAAGANVLTF.

The CDR3 bases are TGTGCCAGCAGTGGGACGACGGAATACGAGCAGTACTTC. Translation gives CASSGTTEYEQYF. The chain carries TRBV2 and TRBJ2-7; D remains ambiguous. The CDR3 consists of 13 residues. Germline V gene data show CDR1 as SNHLY and CDR2 as FYNNEI. V shed 4 bases and J shed 4 bases, with 11 bases lying between them.

The rearrangement links TRBV12-3 or TRBV12-4 to TRBJ2-7; D is perhaps TRBD1 or TRBD2 (5 bases each). CDR3 length: 13 amino acids. Trimming removed 2 bases at V and 9 bases at J, with 14 bases between. For the CDR3, the DNA is TGTGCCAGCAGTTTAAAACCACTGGGGACGCAGTACTTC. This translates into CASSLKPLGTQYF.

The genes are TRBV2 and TRBJ1-6; D remains unclear. Trimming shortened V by 4 bases and J by 7 bases, and 11 bases separated the two germline ends. Germline V gene sequence: CDR1 SNHLY, CDR2 FYNNEI. The CDR3 sequence is 14 residues long. This CDR3 is CASSGLEGNSPLHF. The DNA for the CDR3 is TGTGCCAGCAGTGGTTTGGAGGGAAATTCACCCCTCCACTTT.

This clonotype was picked up many times. The chain combines TRBV7-9 with TRBJ2-7; D not resolved. The CDR3 is made up of 12 amino acids. Between the trimmed V and J ends, which lost 5 bases and 4 bases, there was a span of 9 bases. Germline V gene data show CDR1 as SEHNR and CDR2 as FQNEAQ (reference sequence). CDR3 sequence (DNA): TGTGCCAGCAGCCACGCTCTGTACGAGCAGTACTTC. Encoded protein: CASSHALYEQYF.

The V and J genes are TRBV2 and TRBJ1-1; no clear D. Germline V gene data show CDR1 as SNHLY and CDR2 as FYNNEI. The V and J ends lost 8 bases and 3 bases respectively, with 13 bases between them. The CDR3 is 13 amino acids. CDR3 bases: TGTGCCAGCGGAAGAGACGGATACACTGAAGCTTTCTTT. It translates to CASGRDGYTEAFF. The full variable domain, rest sourced from reference TRBV2 and TRBJ1-1, is EPEVTQTPSHQVTQMGQEVILRCVPISNHLYFYWYRQILGQKVEFLVSFYNNEISEKSEIFDDQFSVERPDGSNFTLKIRSTKLEDSAMYFCASGRDGYTEAFFGQGTRLTVV.

V usage is TRBV11-1 and J usage is TRBJ2-7; TRBD2 aligns across 7 bases. The V gene's germline CDR1 is SGHAT and CDR2 FQDESV (reference sequence). V trimming: 5 bases; J trimming: 5 bases; junction bases outside the gene matches: 12. The CDR3 totals 15 residues. The CDR3 coding sequence is TGTGCCAGCAGCCCCTCGGGGAGGGTCGGCAACGAGCAGTACTTC. It yields the protein CASSPSGRVGNEQYF.

Notes on this clonotype: A much bigger clone sits one base away, suggesting this may be a read error. The rearrangement links TRBV5-1 to TRBJ1-6, with TRBD1 matching over 7 bases. The CDR3 has 14 amino acids. V lost 4 bases and J lost 4; bases outside the gene matches: 2. Germline V lookup: CDR1 SGHRS, CDR2 YFSETQ. The CDR3 coding sequence is TGCGCCAGCAGCGCGGGACAGTATAATTCACCCCTCCACTTT. This translates into CASSAGQYNSPLHF.

The V gene is TRBV24-1, the J gene TRBJ2-5, with D possibly being TRBD2 (5 bases). V was shortened by 3 bases and J by 2 bases, with 6 bases between the two germline ends. CDR1 KGHDR and CDR2 SFDVKD come from the germline V gene. The CDR3 has 13 amino acids. The CDR3 protein is CATSDAGQETQYF. CDR3 bases: TGTGCCACCAGTGATGCGGGTCAAGAGACCCAGTACTTC.

In its sample, this clonotype was seen many times. The V and J genes are TRBV9 and TRBJ1-2; D might be TRBD1 (5 bases). V lost 0 bases to trimming and J lost 3 bases, with 6 bases between them. The CDR3 loop spans 13 amino acids. In germline, CDR1 is SGDLS, CDR2 YYNGEE. CDR3 sequence reads: CASSVGGDYGYTF. The CDR3 DNA sequence: TGTGCCAGCAGCGTAGGAGGGGACTATGGCTACACCTTC.

The rearrangement links TRBV20-1 to TRBJ2-7; the match to TRBD2 covers 10 bases. Germline assignment: CDR1 DFQATT and CDR2 SNEGSKA (reference sequence). Unmatched junction bases numbered 6, after V lost 6 bases and J lost 1 base. The CDR3 consists of 14 residues. CDR3 DNA sequence: TGCAGTGCCGAACCACTAGCGGGGTCCTACGAGCAGTACTTC. Translated: CSAEPLAGSYEQYF.

This clonotype was detected only a few times. V usage is TRBV7-8 and J usage is TRBJ2-7, with D perhaps TRBD2 (5 bases). Germline CDR1 and CDR2: SGHVS and FQNEAQ. This CDR3 is 12 amino acids long. Trimming left V 2 bases short and J 7 bases short, with 9 bases between. CDR3 loop: CASSLFGGEQYF. CDR3 sequence (DNA): TGTGCCAGCAGCTTATTCGGCGGGGAGCAGTACTTC.

With regard to this clonotype: A much larger clone is a single base away; this may be a read error. The chain recombines TRBV7-2 with TRBJ1-1; 8 bases line up with TRBD1. With 9 bases clipped from V and 7 bases from J, the junction kept 13 bases outside the gene matches. Germline-derived CDR1 and CDR2 are SGHTA and FQGNSA. This CDR3 contains 14 residues. CDR3 sequence (DNA): TGTGCCAGAAGCAGAAGGGGACAGGACTATGAAGCTTTCTTT. It encodes CARSRRGQDYEAFF.

This clonotype was seen a few times. The chain links TRBV7-8 to TRBJ1-6, with TRBD1 matching 9 bases. CDR1 and CDR2 from the germline V gene are SGHVS and FQNEAQ. Trimming took 6 bases from V and 5 from J; bases not matched to a gene: 5. The CDR3 is 15 amino acids. This CDR3 is CASRPRTGDNSPLHF. The CDR3 DNA reads TGTGCCAGCAGGCCCCGGACAGGGGATAATTCACCCCTCCACTTT.